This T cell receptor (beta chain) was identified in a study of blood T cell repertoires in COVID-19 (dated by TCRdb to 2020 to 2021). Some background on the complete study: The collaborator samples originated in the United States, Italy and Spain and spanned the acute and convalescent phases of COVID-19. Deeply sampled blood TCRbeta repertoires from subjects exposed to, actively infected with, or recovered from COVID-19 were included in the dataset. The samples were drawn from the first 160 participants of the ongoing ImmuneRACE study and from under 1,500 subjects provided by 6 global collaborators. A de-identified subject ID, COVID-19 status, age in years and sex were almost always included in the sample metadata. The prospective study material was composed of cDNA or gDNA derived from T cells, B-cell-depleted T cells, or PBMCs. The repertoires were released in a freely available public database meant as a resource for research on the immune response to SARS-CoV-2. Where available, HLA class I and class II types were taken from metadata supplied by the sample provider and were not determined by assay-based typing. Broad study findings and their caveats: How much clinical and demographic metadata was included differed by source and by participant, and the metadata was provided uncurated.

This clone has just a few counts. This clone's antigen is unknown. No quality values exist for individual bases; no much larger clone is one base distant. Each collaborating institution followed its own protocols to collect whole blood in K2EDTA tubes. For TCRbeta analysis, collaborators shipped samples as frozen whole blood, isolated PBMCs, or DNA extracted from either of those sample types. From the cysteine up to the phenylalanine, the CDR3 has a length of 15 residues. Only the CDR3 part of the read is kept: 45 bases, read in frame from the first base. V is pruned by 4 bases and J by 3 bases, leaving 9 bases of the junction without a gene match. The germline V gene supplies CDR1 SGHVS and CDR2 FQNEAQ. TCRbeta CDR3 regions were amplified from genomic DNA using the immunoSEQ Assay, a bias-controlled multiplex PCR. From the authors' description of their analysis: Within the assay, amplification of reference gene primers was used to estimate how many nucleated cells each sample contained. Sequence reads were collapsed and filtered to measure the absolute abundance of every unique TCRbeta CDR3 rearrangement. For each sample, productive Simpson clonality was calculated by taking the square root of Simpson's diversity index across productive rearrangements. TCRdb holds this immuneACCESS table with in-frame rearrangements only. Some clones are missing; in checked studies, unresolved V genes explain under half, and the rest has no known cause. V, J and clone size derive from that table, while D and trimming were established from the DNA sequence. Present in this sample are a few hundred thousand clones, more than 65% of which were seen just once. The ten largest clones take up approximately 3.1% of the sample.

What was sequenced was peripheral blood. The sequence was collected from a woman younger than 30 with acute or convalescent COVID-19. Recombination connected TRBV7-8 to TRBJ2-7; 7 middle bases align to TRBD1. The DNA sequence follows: TGTGCCAGCAGCTCCGGGACAGTCGTTTTCTACGAGCAGTACTTC. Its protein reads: CASSSGTVVFYEQYF.